This TCR beta chain was sequenced in a study of post-analysis software for immune sequencing data. Study information: Relapsing-remitting, secondary progressive and progressive-relapsing forms of multiple sclerosis all featured among disease courses. Study outcomes and limitations: Among five TRBV segments more frequent in patients than controls were TRBV5-6, TRBV5-1 and TRBV20-1.

cDNA libraries for TCR beta contained unique molecular identifiers. TCRdb called the PCR reads again in MiXCR, with one record for every CDR3 protein. The sample has hundreds of thousands of distinct CDR3 sequences; roughly 58% are singletons. With 1 base removed from V and 5 bases from J, the gap between germline ends came to 17 bases. Germline CDR1 SQVTM, CDR2 ANQGSEA. CDR3 length: 15 amino acids. About this clonotype itself: No antigen is known for it.

The chain is built from TRBV29-1 and TRBJ2-5; tentatively, D is TRBD1 (6 bases). The sequenced sample was blood. The origin of this receptor is a girl under 18 with multiple sclerosis. The CDR3 reads CSVEVQGLVSETQYF. Here the CDR3 DNA reads TGCAGCGTTGAAGTCCAGGGGCTAGTTAGCGAGACCCAGTACTTC.